Each of the 21 T cell receptor beta chains below was sequenced from the same sample in a study of patients and donors after allogeneic stem cell transplantation (TCRdb year 2020). Library preparation employed RT-PCR. Sequencing was performed on a NextSeq 550. TCRdb redid the processing of the public reads, applying fastp at Q25 and MiXCR, and retained in-frame beta chains. Every entry covers one CDR3 protein and lists the most common genes and DNA from its rows. Within this sample are around 150,000 distinct CDR3 sequences, with approximately 28% of them counted one time only. The ten largest clones represent about 3.3% of the sample. Sample: blood, either unsorted or a sorted T cell fraction (not recorded which). These TCRs come from a human donor who was either an allogeneic HSCT recipient or a stem cell or donor lymphocyte infusion donor (not recorded which). It is not recorded whose cells these are; they may come from a transplant donor.

This clonotype was seen just once. This chain's CDR3 is CATSDLSPTGELFF. In DNA form, the CDR3 reads TGTGCCACCAGTGATTTAAGCCCCACCGGGGAGCTGTTTTTT. The chain is built from TRBV24-1 and TRBJ2-2, with D hard to call. Germline V gene data show CDR1 as KGHDR and CDR2 as SFDVKD. This CDR3 is built from 14 residues. With 1 base removed from V and 4 bases from J, the gap between germline ends came to 6 bases.

The gene calls are TRBV4-3 and TRBJ2-1; 7 bases are a match to TRBD1. The CDR3 has 17 amino acids. Germline loops: CDR1 LGHNA, CDR2 YSLEER. Trimming took 1 base from V and 2 from J; bases not matched to a gene: 8. The CDR3 region is CASSQVFPGTAYNEQFF. CDR3 nucleotide sequence: TGCGCCAGCAGCCAAGTCTTCCCCGGGACAGCCTACAATGAGCAGTTCTTC.

This clonotype was detected only a few times. The chain has TRBV9 and TRBJ2-2; D uncertain. The CDR3 is 13 amino acids. Germline V gene lookup returns CDR1 SGDLS and CDR2 YYNGEE. V was trimmed by 4 bases and J by 6 bases, leaving 10 bases between them. This CDR3 reads CASSPQSAGELFF. CDR3 nucleotides: TGTGCCAGCAGCCCCCAAAGCGCCGGGGAGCTGTTTTTT.

This clonotype was counted at least ten times. The gene calls are TRBV12-3 or TRBV12-4 and TRBJ1-1; TRBD1 agrees at 7 bases. V dropped 6 bases and J dropped 1; count of bases not matched to a gene: 5. CDR3 size: 14 residues. The CDR3 reads CASRPGGENTEAFF. The CDR3 nucleotides read TGTGCCAGCAGGCCAGGGGGGGAGAACACTGAAGCTTTCTTT.

For the CDR3, the DNA is TGTGCCATCAGTGCCCTCGACCCAGGGTACGAGCAGTACTTC. Encoded protein: CAISALDPGYEQYF. The chain carries TRBV10-3 and TRBJ2-7, with D possibly TRBD1 on 5 matching bases. This CDR3 has 14 residues. The V and J ends lost 4 bases and 4 bases respectively, with 14 bases between them. Germline lookup yields CDR1 ENHRY and CDR2 SYGVKD.

The chain combines TRBV29-1 with TRBJ2-3; unclear D gene. Germline values: CDR1 SQVTM, CDR2 ANQGSEA. The length of the CDR3 is 13 residues. V was shortened by 1 base and J by 6 bases, with 11 bases between the two germline ends. The CDR3 is CSVEALLVDTQYF. Written as DNA, the CDR3 is TGCAGCGTTGAAGCCCTCCTCGTGGATACGCAGTATTTT.

The V and J genes are TRBV4-3 and TRBJ2-1; D unresolved. The ends were cut back, 0 bases at V and 9 bases at J, with 15 bases in the middle. CDR1 is LGHNA, CDR2 YSLEER, per germline. There are 15 residues in the CDR3. The chain's CDR3 is CASSQEWFVSIEQFF. DNA for the CDR3: TGCGCCAGCAGCCAAGAGTGGTTTGTGAGTATTGAGCAGTTCTTC.

V and J are TRBV18 and TRBJ2-7, with 7 bases that match TRBD1. Trimming at V came to 2 bases and at J to 5 bases, leaving 6 bases not matched to a gene. Germline CDR1 KGHSH, CDR2 LQKENI. The CDR3 sequence is 14 residues long. The CDR3 nucleotides read TGTGCCAGCTCACCAAGGAACAGGGGCCACGAGCAGTACTTC. The encoded protein is CASSPRNRGHEQYF.

CDR3 residues: CASSYSRGGSSENQPQHF. CDR3 sequence (DNA): TGTGCCAGCAGTTACTCGAGGGGGGGGTCGAGCGAAAATCAGCCCCAGCATTTT. This rearrangement joins TRBV6-6 to TRBJ1-5; TRBD1 might be the D (6 bases). The V gene lost 0 bases and the J gene lost 4 bases, with 19 bases spanning the gap. The V gene's germline CDR1 is MNHNY and CDR2 SVGAGI (reference sequence). This CDR3 has 18 amino acids.

J is TRBJ2-5 and V is TRBV28; no clear D gene. Germline CDR1 reads MDHEN; CDR2 reads SYDVKM. The CDR3 spans 13 residues. V was shortened by 3 bases and J by 2 bases, with 7 bases between the two germline ends. CDR3 sequence reads: CASSFQVQETQYF. CDR3 nucleotides: TGTGCCAGCAGTTTTCAGGTTCAAGAGACCCAGTACTTC.

The chain joins TRBV10-1 to TRBJ2-1; 8 bases align to TRBD1. CDR3 length equals 15 residues. Germline V gene sequence: CDR1 WNHNN, CDR2 SYGVQD (reference sequence). Losses at the gene ends were 6 bases for V and 2 bases for J; bases not matched to a gene: 6. CDR3 residues: CASSGQGGTYNEQFF. As DNA, the CDR3 is TGCGCCAGCAGCGGACAGGGAGGAACCTACAATGAGCAGTTCTTC.

This clonotype was seen more than once but under ten times. The chain joins TRBV20-1 to TRBJ1-2; possible D gene TRBD1, 6 bases. Germline loops: CDR1 DFQATT, CDR2 SNEGSKA (reference sequence). The CDR3 has 11 residues. V was clipped by 5 bases and J by 7 bases, with 11 bases between them. For the CDR3, the DNA is TGCAGTGCTCCCAGGGGTCGTGGCTACACCTTC. Translation: CSAPRGRGYTF.

The gene calls are TRBV6-5 and TRBJ2-5; the D is unclear. V lost 0 bases to trimming and J lost 1 base, with 9 bases between them. Germline loops: CDR1 MNHEY, CDR2 SVGAGI. The CDR3 runs 15 residues. The CDR3 is CASSYSRWAQETQYF. CDR3 nucleotides: TGTGCCAGCAGTTACTCGAGGTGGGCCCAAGAGACCCAGTACTTC.

The genes are TRBV6-2 or TRBV6-3 and TRBJ2-3; D unclear. The CDR3 is 15 residues long. Germline V gives CDR1 MNHEY, CDR2 SVGEGT. V was clipped by 7 bases and J by 0 bases, with 14 bases between them. The CDR3: CASKTAILSTDTQYF. CDR3 DNA: TGTGCCAGCAAGACGGCTATACTCAGCACAGATACGCAGTATTTT.

The V call is TRBV7-9, the J call TRBJ1-2; D is uncertain. There are 11 residues in the CDR3. The V gene lost 8 bases and the J gene lost 6 bases, with 10 bases spanning the gap. The germline gives CDR1 SEHNR, CDR2 FQNEAQ (reference sequence). CDR3 nucleotides: TGTGCCAGCCGTGGGGATGATGGCTACACCTTC. Translation: CASRGDDGYTF.

The chain recombines TRBV9 with TRBJ1-1, with D unclear. The CDR3 consists of 16 residues. Between the trimmed V and J ends, which lost 4 bases and 4 bases, there was a span of 20 bases. Germline CDR1 SGDLS, CDR2 YYNGEE. In DNA, the CDR3 is TGTGCCAGCAGCCCCCGTATTGCTGCGGGCGGCACTGAAGCTTTCTTT. Its translation: CASSPRIAAGGTEAFF. Based on the CDR3 plus reference TRBV9 and TRBJ1-1, the full variable domain is DSGVTQTPKHLITATGQRVTLRCSPRSGDLSVYWYQQSLDQGLQFLIQYYNGEERAKGNILERFSAQQFPDLHSELNLSSLELGDSALYFCASSPRIAAGGTEAFFGQGTRLTVV.

In this sample, this clonotype turned up many times. The chain has TRBV12-3 or TRBV12-4 and TRBJ1-5; D is possibly TRBD1 (5 bases). Trimming removed 4 bases at V and 9 bases at J, with 16 bases between. The CDR3 covers 14 residues. Here the CDR3 reads CASSSQDTQGPQHF. In nucleotides, the CDR3 is TGTGCCAGCAGTTCACAGGATACCCAAGGGCCCCAGCATTTT.

J is TRBJ2-1 and V is TRBV2; D gene unclear. CDR1 and CDR2 (germline): SNHLY, FYNNEI. Trimming removed 1 base at V and 2 bases at J, with 15 bases between. There are 17 residues in the CDR3. CDR3 sequence: CASSEGAAIPPYNEQFF. Here the CDR3 DNA reads TGTGCCAGCAGTGAAGGGGCAGCGATCCCCCCCTACAATGAGCAGTTCTTC.

V and J are TRBV4-3 and TRBJ2-7; D is undetermined. The germline gives CDR1 LGHNA, CDR2 YSLEER. The length of the CDR3 is 12 residues. The V gene lost 1 base and the J gene lost 4 bases, with 5 bases spanning the gap. The CDR3 coding sequence is TGCGCCAGCAGCCAAGTCTTGTACGAGCAGTACTTC. Amino acid sequence: CASSQVLYEQYF.

This clonotype was picked up a small number of times. The rearrangement links TRBV28 to TRBJ1-2; 7 positions match TRBD1. Germline CDR1 MDHEN, CDR2 SYDVKM. CDR3 length: 14 amino acids. The V segment lost 2 bases and the J segment 4 bases; nucleotides outside the gene matches: 4. CDR3: CASSLDRVGYGYTF. In DNA, the CDR3 is TGTGCCAGCAGTTTAGACAGGGTGGGCTATGGCTACACCTTC.

V usage is TRBV4-3 and J usage is TRBJ2-3; D unclear. Trimming took 4 bases from V and 0 from J, leaving 11 bases between them. The V gene's germline CDR1 is LGHNA and CDR2 YSLEER. The CDR3 extends over 15 amino acids. The CDR3 here is CASSRGLFSTDTQYF. The CDR3 DNA reads TGCGCCAGCAGCCGAGGATTGTTTAGCACAGATACGCAGTATTTT.